The 3 T cell receptor beta chains given below trace back to one sample, sequenced in a study of control samples from healthy donors and cancer patients. Only in-frame clones appear in the TCRdb table, and some are missing; sequencing was by immunoSEQ multiplex PCR. The sample carries fewer than 300,000 clones, around 79% recorded once. Sequences were obtained from PBMCs. These receptors were collected from a woman in her fifties or sixties with lung cancer.

CDR3 sequence reads: CASSVDRGGYEQYF. CDR3 nucleotide sequence: TGTGCCAGCAGTGTAGACAGGGGAGGCTACGAGCAGTACTTC. The chain employs TRBV25-1 and TRBJ2-7, with 8 bases that match TRBD1. This CDR3 is 14 amino acids long. The V segment lost 4 bases and the J segment 3 bases; nucleotides outside the gene matches: 5. The germline gives CDR1 MGHDK, CDR2 SYGVNS.

The CDR3 DNA reads as TGTGCCAGCGGACGGGAACGGGGGACCTCTGGAAACACCATATATTTT. It encodes CASGRERGTSGNTIYF. This chain joins TRBV4-2 and TRBJ1-3; D might be TRBD1 (5 bases). V was trimmed by 8 bases and J by 0 bases, leaving 17 bases between them. The CDR3 is 16 residues long. From germline, CDR1 is LGHNA and CDR2 YNFKEQ.

V gene TRBV5-1 combines with J gene TRBJ2-3; D is perhaps TRBD1 or TRBD2 (6 bases each). This CDR3 comprises 15 residues. Germline CDR1 is SGHRS and CDR2 is YFSETQ. Trimming took 0 bases from V and 6 from J, leaving 14 bases between them. CDR3 DNA sequence: TGCGCCAGCAGCTTGGTTGGGGGGCCAGGGGATACGCAGTATTTT. It is translated as CASSLVGGPGDTQYF.